This T cell receptor beta chain stems from a study of CD8 T cells in ankylosing spondylitis. As the method for making TCR beta libraries, quantitative 5'-RACE with molecular barcodes was used. MiXCR was run by TCRdb on the 5' RACE reads, yielding one entry per CDR3 protein. The data contain about 200,000 distinct CDR3 sequences, roughly 13% of them singletons. Regarding the study as a whole: Within peripheral blood, clones linked to disease were CD8+ and relatively rare. There was reportedly significant enrichment of clones that were disease-linked in matched ankylosing spondylitis synovial fluid. About 8 highly homologous variants made up a TCR beta motif, and this motif appeared characteristic of ankylosing spondylitis blood.

As to this clonotype: What it binds is unknown.

V lost 4 bases and J lost 8; bases outside the gene matches: 7. Germline V CDR1 and CDR2: SGHTA, FQGNSA. This CDR3 comprises 16 residues. The chain employs TRBV7-2 and TRBJ2-1, with 14 bases aligning to TRBD2. The sequencing sample was made of blood, either unsorted or a sorted T cell fraction (not recorded which). This clonotype originated in a male donor with ankylosing spondylitis or in good health (not recorded which). The CDR3 DNA reads as TGTGCCAGCAGCTCAAGACTAGCGGGAGGGTCCTATGAGCAGTTCTTC. It codes for CASSSRLAGGSYEQFF.